This T cell receptor beta chain was identified in a study of beta chain features in type 1 diabetes. On the study more broadly: The patients were much like the healthy donors in age, gender and cell yields. Findings and caveats of the study: Overrepresentation of cells with high TCR expression could result from cDNA sequencing. Across patients, naive, central memory and Treg TCRB repertoires exhibited apparently greater similarity than was observed across healthy donors. When Type 1 diabetes patients were examined, their TCRB CDR3s proved moderately but significantly shorter in all four CD4+ subsets.

What was sequenced were expressed TCRB transcripts, since all of the isolated RNA had been reverse transcribed. The method was immunoSEQ multiplex PCR; TCRdb's version includes in-frame clones alone and lacks a portion of them. Of around 450,000 clones in the sample, 9.5% to 12% are singletons; the top ten hold approximately 0.045%. This clone was detected only a few times. Its target is not known. This TCR was sampled from a woman in her late teens or twenties in good health. Input material: naive CD4+ T cells from blood.

The CDR3 DNA is TGTGCCAGCAGACTGGACAGGGGTACCGGTGAAGCTTTCTTT. Amino acid sequence: CASRLDRGTGEAFF. V is TRBV28 and J is TRBJ1-1; 9 bases align to TRBD1. From germline, CDR1 is MDHEN and CDR2 SYDVKM. With V trimmed by 6 bases and J by 7 bases, 9 bases remained unmatched. The CDR3 length is 14 residues.